The sequence of this T cell receptor beta chain was determined in a study of chemoradiotherapy in HPV16-positive cancers. At the level of the study: Candidate HPV-specific T-cell clones and common TCR motifs came from functional assays in a couple of HPV16-positive patients.

Comment on this clone: Its specificity is unknown.

Here immunoSEQ multiplex PCR was the method, and the copy in TCRdb shows in-frame clones only, minus some. The table has approximately 13,000 clones, roughly 74% seen once; the top ten hold roughly 10%. Overall study results and limits: Candidate HPV-specific clones and E7-related TCR motifs grew in tumor during treatment. HPV-responsive T-cell expansion during chemoradiotherapy was linked to improved recurrence-free survival in HPV16-positive patients.

Germline V CDR1 and CDR2: PRHDT, FYEKMQ (reference sequence). V lost 1 base and J lost 7, with 14 bases in between. CDR3 length equals 15 residues. Sampling took place from a patient who underwent chemoradiotherapy. This chain joins TRBV13 and TRBJ2-1, with D possibly matching TRBD2 (7 bases). This clonotype was sampled from a human donor with HPV-associated anogenital cancer. CDR3 loop: CASSLEGEGHNEQFF. The CDR3 DNA sequence: TGTGCCAGCAGCTTAGAGGGGGAGGGACATAATGAGCAGTTCTTC.